Below are 31 T cell receptor beta chains sequenced from a single sample in a study of blood T cell repertoires in COVID-19. Using immunoSEQ multiplex PCR, the repertoire was profiled, and TCRdb retains in-frame clones only, with some absent. Among about 200,000 clones listed, more than 70% were seen once. The material sequenced was peripheral blood. The receptors here all came from a person aged 70 to 85 with COVID-19, enrolled during active disease.

The chain combines TRBV7-9 with TRBJ2-7; 7 bases align to TRBD1. V dropped 4 bases and J dropped 9; count of bases not matched to a gene: 21. CDR1 and CDR2 from the germline V gene are SEHNR and FQNEAQ (reference sequence). CDR3 length: 17 amino acids. The CDR3 sequence: CASSSPLSGTDLRWQYF. DNA of the CDR3: TGTGCCAGCAGCTCACCTCTCTCCGGGACAGACTTACGATGGCAGTACTTC. The full variable domain, with the rest looked up from reference TRBV7-9 and TRBJ2-7, is DTGVSQNPRHKITKRGQNVTFRCDPISEHNRLYWYRQTLGQGPEFLTYFQNEAQLEKSRLLSDRFSAERPKGSFSTLEIQRTEQGDSAMYLCASSSPLSGTDLRWQYFGPGTRLTVT.

The DNA for the CDR3 is TGTGCCAGCAGTCGTAGTAATTCCGACACCGGGGAGCTGTTTTTT. This codes for CASSRSNSDTGELFF. The V and J genes are TRBV6-2 or TRBV6-3 and TRBJ2-2; D not resolved. This CDR3 is built from 15 residues. V lost 5 bases and J lost 3, with 13 bases in between. The V gene's germline CDR1 is MNHEY and CDR2 SVGEGT.

V is TRBV11-2 and J is TRBJ2-6, with 7 positions matching TRBD2. This CDR3 is 17 amino acids long. Trimming removed 5 bases from V and 1 base from J; junction bases left unmatched: 8. In germline, CDR1 is SGHAT, CDR2 FQNNGV. This CDR3 is CASSVPGLPSGANVLTF. As DNA, the CDR3 is TGTGCCAGCAGCGTCCCGGGACTACCTTCTGGGGCCAACGTCCTGACTTTC. The full variable domain, its missing parts supplied by reference TRBV11-2 and TRBJ2-6, is EAGVAQSPRYKIIEKRQSVAFWCNPISGHATLYWYQQILGQGPKLLIQFQNNGVVDDSQLPKDRFSAERLKGVDSTLKIQPAKLEDSAVYLCASSVPGLPSGANVLTFGAGSRLTVL.

The rearrangement uses TRBV6-5 and TRBJ2-2, with unresolved D. The germline V gene has CDR1 MNHEY and CDR2 SVGAGI. CDR3 length: 12 amino acids. The CDR3 is CVALSSTGELFF. As DNA, the CDR3 is TGTGTCGCCCTATCTAGCACCGGGGAGCTGTTTTTT.

This clone was counted a few times. The chain uses TRBV3-1 (or the pseudogene TRBV3-2) and TRBJ1-5, with D unclear. Deletions cut 4 bases from V and 4 bases from J, with 8 bases between. The CDR3 runs 13 residues. CDR1 is LGHDT and CDR2 is YNNKEL in the germline V gene (reference sequence). This chain's CDR3 is CASSPRDNQPQHF. The CDR3 region has the DNA TGTGCCAGCAGCCCCCGAGATAATCAGCCCCAGCATTTT.

The chain employs TRBV5-8 and TRBJ2-1; D might be TRBD2 (6 bases). CDR3 length: 17 residues. V lost 4 bases to trimming and J lost 0 bases, with 17 bases between them. From germline, CDR1 is SGHTS and CDR2 YDEGEE. The CDR3 bases are TGTGCCAGCAGCGCCTCGGGACTCCTAAGCTCCTACAATGAGCAGTTCTTC. This encodes CASSASGLLSSYNEQFF.

The rearrangement uses TRBV11-2 and TRBJ2-1; 10 positions match TRBD2. Looked up from germline, CDR1 is SGHAT and CDR2 is FQNNGV. The CDR3 covers 15 residues. V was clipped by 6 bases and J by 3 bases; unmatched bases: 5. The CDR3 DNA reads TGTGCCAGCAGGACCGGGACTAGCGTCTACAATGAGCAGTTCTTC. Its translation: CASRTGTSVYNEQFF.

The chain joins TRBV7-2 to TRBJ2-7; the D is unclear. The germline CDR1 and CDR2 sequences are SGHTA and FQGNSA. Trimming left V 4 bases short and J 4 bases short, with 8 bases between. CDR3 length: 12 amino acids. The DNA for the CDR3 is TGTGCCAGCAGCTCCTTAACTTACGAGCAGTACTTC. It encodes CASSSLTYEQYF.

The V gene is TRBV15, the J gene TRBJ2-1; 13 bases fit TRBD2. CDR3 length: 17 residues. Germline trimming cut 5 bases from V and 8 bases from J; bases unmatched to any gene: 12. Germline V gene sequence: CDR1 LNHNV, CDR2 YYDKDF (reference sequence). The CDR3 DNA reads TGTGCCACCAGCGCTGGACTAGCGGGAGCTTCGGGCCATGAGCAGTTCTTC. Protein sequence: CATSAGLAGASGHEQFF.

A single count supports this clone. The chain links TRBV28 to TRBJ2-2; TRBD1 matches at 10 bases. This CDR3 has 15 residues. CDR1 and CDR2 from the germline V gene are MDHEN and SYDVKM. V shed 7 bases and J 5 bases; nucleotides not matched to a gene: 7. CDR3 amino acids: CASTHRDRGTGELFF. The CDR3 DNA reads as TGTGCCAGCACTCACCGGGACAGGGGTACCGGGGAGCTGTTTTTT.

The chain carries TRBV3-1 (or the pseudogene TRBV3-2) and TRBJ1-1; TRBD1 aligns across 8 bases. The J segment lost 1 base and the V segment lost 8 bases, leaving 6 bases of the junction unmatched. The CDR3 contains 14 residues. Germline loops: CDR1 LGHDT, CDR2 YNNKEL (reference sequence). CDR3 protein: CASAGGWKNTEAFF. In DNA, the CDR3 is TGTGCCAGCGCAGGGGGCTGGAAGAACACTGAAGCTTTCTTT.

The chain employs TRBV4-3 and TRBJ1-2; tentative D call: TRBD1 (5 bases). This CDR3 is built from 17 residues. Germline CDR1 and CDR2: LGHNA and YSLEER. Trimming left V 2 bases short and J 4 bases short, with 20 bases between. The CDR3 loop reads CASSQHLGGDLSYGYTF. The CDR3, as DNA: TGCGCCAGCAGCCAACATCTTGGAGGGGACCTTAGCTATGGCTACACCTTC.

The CDR3 reads CASSFRQGGIYEQYF. CDR3 bases: TGTGCCAGCAGTTTCCGACAGGGGGGCATATACGAGCAGTACTTC. The chain recombines TRBV27 with TRBJ2-7; the match to TRBD1 covers 9 bases. CDR3 length: 15 amino acids. The J segment lost 4 bases and the V segment lost 3 bases, leaving 7 bases of the junction unmatched. Germline-derived CDR1 and CDR2 are MNHEY and SMNVEV (reference sequence).

V is TRBV24-1 and J is TRBJ2-5; D is unclear. Germline CDR1 reads KGHDR; CDR2 reads SFDVKD. V lost 9 bases and J lost 3, with 7 bases in between. The CDR3 sequence is 11 residues long. This CDR3 reads CATRSKETQYF. As DNA, the CDR3 is TGTGCCACCCGATCTAAAGAGACCCAGTACTTC.

This chain uses TRBV6-5 with TRBJ1-1; possibly TRBD1 for D (6 bases). CDR3 size: 13 residues. V lost 0 bases to trimming and J lost 7 bases, with 9 bases between them. Germline loops: CDR1 MNHEY, CDR2 SVGAGI. CDR3 DNA sequence: TGTGCCAGCAGTTACTCGGGGGCAATTGAAGCTTTCTTT. This translates into CASSYSGAIEAFF.

The chain joins TRBV28 to TRBJ1-2; the match to TRBD1 covers 7 bases. The junction had 17 bases not matched to a gene; V was cut back by 2 bases and J by 8 bases. This CDR3 is 17 amino acids long. Germline CDR1 is MDHEN and CDR2 is SYDVKM. As DNA, the CDR3 is TGTGCCAGCAGTTTAATTTTCGGGACAGTCTCGGTGGAGGGCTACACCTTC. Protein sequence: CASSLIFGTVSVEGYTF.

This clone showed up just once. The rearrangement uses TRBV15 and TRBJ2-7, with TRBD2 as a possible D gene (7 bases). V lost 0 bases and J lost 4, with 19 bases in between. The CDR3 runs 17 residues. Looked up from germline, CDR1 is LNHNV and CDR2 is YYDKDF (reference sequence). CDR3 protein: CATSREGGAGSKYEQYF. The CDR3 DNA follows: TGTGCCACCAGCAGAGAGGGGGGGGCAGGTTCGAAGTACGAGCAGTACTTC.

CDR3 amino acids: CASSSTGQKDSPLHF. The CDR3 DNA reads as TGCGCCAGCAGCTCGACGGGACAGAAGGATTCACCCCTCCACTTT. This chain uses TRBV5-1 with TRBJ1-6, with 7 bases fitting TRBD1. Per germline, CDR1 SGHRS and CDR2 YFSETQ. Trimming removed 3 bases from V and 8 bases from J; junction bases left unmatched: 8. The CDR3 loop spans 15 amino acids.

The J gene is TRBJ2-7, the V gene TRBV6-6; D not resolved. Trimming took 4 bases from V and 2 from J, leaving 3 bases between them. This CDR3 contains 11 residues. Germline lookup yields CDR1 MNHNY and CDR2 SVGAGI (reference sequence). This CDR3 is CASSSAYEQYF. The DNA for the CDR3 is TGTGCCAGCAGTTCGGCCTACGAGCAGTACTTC.

This chain uses TRBV28 with TRBJ2-7; 8 bases are a match to TRBD1. CDR3 length equals 14 residues. Looked up from germline, CDR1 is MDHEN and CDR2 is SYDVKM. Trimming took 4 bases from V and 3 from J; bases not matched to a gene: 5. DNA of the CDR3: TGTGCCAGCAGTTCCTTGACAGGGGTCTACGAGCAGTACTTC. It yields the protein CASSSLTGVYEQYF.

The genes are TRBV19 and TRBJ2-2; D is possibly TRBD1 (5 bases). CDR3 length equals 14 residues. V lost 3 bases and J lost 6, with 11 bases in between. CDR1 LNHDA and CDR2 SQIVND come from the germline V gene (reference sequence). CDR3: CASSIDSLAGELFF. The CDR3 DNA is TGTGCCAGTAGTATTGACAGTTTGGCCGGGGAGCTGTTTTTT. Full variable domain (rest looked up from reference TRBV19 and TRBJ2-2): DGGITQSPKYLFRKEGQNVTLSCEQNLNHDAMYWYRQDPGQGLRLIYYSQIVNDFQKGDIAEGYSVSREKKESFPLTVTSAQKNPTAFYLCASSIDSLAGELFFGEGSRLTVL.

The chain has TRBV6-2 or TRBV6-3 and TRBJ2-4; D is perhaps TRBD2 (5 bases). From germline, CDR1 is MNHEY and CDR2 SVGEGT. Deletions cut 5 bases from V and 5 bases from J, with 13 bases between. There are 14 residues in the CDR3. CDR3 nucleotides: TGTGCCAGCAGTCAAGGACTGGAGGAAAACATTCAGTACTTC. Amino acid sequence: CASSQGLEENIQYF.

The V and J genes are TRBV5-1 and TRBJ1-6, with D possibly being TRBD1 (6 bases). Germline V CDR1 and CDR2: SGHRS, YFSETQ. Trimming shortened V by 4 bases and J by 9 bases, and 14 bases separated the two germline ends. CDR3 length: 14 amino acids. CDR3 nucleotides: TGCGCCAGCAGCCGCAGGGAGGGGGGTTCACCCCTCCACTTT. Encoded protein: CASSRREGGSPLHF.

V usage is TRBV18 and J usage is TRBJ2-1, with a possible D match to TRBD1 (5 bases). Per the germline V gene, CDR1 is KGHSH and CDR2 is LQKENI. Trimming took off 3 bases at V and 4 bases at J, with 16 bases between the two ends. This CDR3 region has 16 residues. The CDR3 DNA is TGTGCCAGCTCACCTATTTGGGCCAGGGATTACAATGAGCAGTTCTTC. It encodes CASSPIWARDYNEQFF.

The V call is TRBV27, the J call TRBJ2-1; perhaps TRBD1 as D (5 bases). Germline V gene lookup returns CDR1 MNHEY and CDR2 SMNVEV (reference sequence). The CDR3 extends over 16 amino acids. Deletions cut 8 bases from V and 1 base from J, with 18 bases between. CDR3 residues: CASEPRDHGSYNEQFF. CDR3 nucleotide sequence: TGTGCCAGCGAACCCAGGGATCACGGGTCCTACAATGAGCAGTTCTTC.

The CDR3, as DNA: TGTGCCAGCAGCTTAGCGGCCGGCGCGGTGAATGAGCAGTTCTTC. Translating it yields CASSLAAGAVNEQFF. V gene TRBV7-9 combines with J gene TRBJ2-1; no definite D call. From germline, CDR1 is SEHNR and CDR2 FQNEAQ (reference sequence). Between the trimmed V and J ends, which lost 0 bases and 7 bases, there was a span of 13 bases. This CDR3 has 15 amino acids.

This clone was counted between two and nine times. The rearrangement uses TRBV7-6 and TRBJ1-2; 9 bases are shared with TRBD1. The CDR3 has 15 residues. V lost 1 base and J lost 7; bases outside the gene matches: 7. In germline, CDR1 is SGHVS, CDR2 FNYEAQ. The CDR3 DNA reads TGTGCCAGCAGCTTAGATGAGACAGGGGGTAGTGGCTACACCTTC. Amino acid sequence: CASSLDETGGSGYTF.

This clone was recorded a few times. The chain has TRBV25-1 and TRBJ1-4; D is possibly TRBD1 (6 bases). The CDR3 is made up of 15 amino acids. Germline V gives CDR1 MGHDK, CDR2 SYGVNS. Trimming pared 3 bases from V and 8 bases from J, leaving 16 bases between. The CDR3 spells CASSEPGALFEKLFF. The CDR3 DNA is TGTGCCAGCAGTGAGCCAGGGGCCCTATTCGAAAAACTGTTTTTT.

This chain uses TRBV6-5 with TRBJ1-5; D unclear. There are 14 residues in the CDR3. The germline V and J ends were trimmed by 6 bases and 0 bases, with 9 bases remaining between them. Germline V lookup: CDR1 MNHEY, CDR2 SVGAGI. The CDR3 protein is CASRGGTSNQPQHF. Here the CDR3 DNA reads TGTGCCAGCAGAGGAGGTACTAGCAATCAGCCCCAGCATTTT.

The chain links TRBV6-5 to TRBJ1-1; D not resolved. Germline loops: CDR1 MNHEY, CDR2 SVGAGI. Trimming took off 0 bases at V and 8 bases at J, with 10 bases between the two ends. This CDR3 has 13 residues. The DNA for the CDR3 is TGTGCCAGCAGTTACTCGAGGCAAAGGGAAGCTTTCTTT. This codes for CASSYSRQREAFF.

The gene calls are TRBV5-1 and TRBJ1-4, with 7 bases identical to TRBD1. The V gene's germline CDR1 is SGHRS and CDR2 YFSETQ. Unmatched junction bases numbered 4, after V lost 4 bases and J lost 7 bases. The CDR3 is 13 amino acids. The CDR3 region is CASSGGQLEKLFF. CDR3 DNA sequence: TGCGCCAGCAGCGGGGGACAGCTTGAAAAACTGTTTTTT.